This is a list of T cell receptor beta chains from one sample in a study of T cell responses to AZD1222 COVID-19 vaccine. Data came from immunoSEQ multiplex PCR; TCRdb stores just in-frame clones and leaves some out. In the table there are approximately 100,000 clones, about 86% of which are singletons. The specimen was peripheral blood, collected on day 0 of AZD1222 vaccination. These receptors all stem from an adult in good health. Both conserved end residues are part of each CDR3. D genes are given only for firm matches. A clone size is listed for some rows: how often the clone was seen (once, few, many), or a class if it is expanded.

v_gene	abundance	d_gene	j_gene	CDR3aa	CDR3nt
TRBV19	few	.	TRBJ1-2	CASSPQGGAGAYTF	TGTGCCAGTAGTCCCCAGGGAGGGGCCGGGGCCTACACCTTC
TRBV2	.	TRBD1	TRBJ1-2	CASSATGIYGYTF	TGTGCCAGCAGTGCGACAGGGATCTATGGCTACACCTTC
TRBV27	.	.	TRBJ1-4	CASSLAWGGEKLFF	TGTGCCAGCAGTTTGGCTTGGGGGGGTGAAAAACTGTTTTTT
TRBV12-5	once	.	TRBJ1-1	CASGPEPRQAFF	TGTGCTAGTGGTCCGGAGCCGAGGCAAGCTTTCTTT
TRBV19	.	TRBD2	TRBJ2-3	CASSAAGDSHRVRTQYF	TGTGCCAGTAGTGCAGCGGGGGACTCCCACAGGGTTCGGACGCAGTATTTT
TRBV19	.	.	TRBJ1-2	CASSPSSLQSSVGYTF	TGTGCCAGTAGTCCGAGTTCTTTACAATCATCGGTGGGCTACACCTTC
TRBV5-3	.	.	TRBJ2-1	CARPRLEIHEQFF	TGTGCCCGGCCGAGACTAGAAATTCATGAGCAGTTCTTC
TRBV6-5	.	.	TRBJ1-2	CASTAAFNYGYTF	TGTGCCAGCACCGCGGCCTTTAACTATGGCTACACCTTC
TRBV4-1	.	.	TRBJ1-6	CASSQDLTGGTYNSPLHF	TGCGCCAGCAGCCAAGATTTAACCGGGGGGACCTATAATTCACCCCTCCACTTT
TRBV4-3	.	.	TRBJ1-3	CASSQKGGLGSGNTIYF	TGCGCCAGCAGCCAGAAAGGGGGGTTAGGGTCTGGAAACACCATATATTTT
TRBV5-8	few	.	TRBJ1-4	CASSQPGRGSEKLFF	TGTGCCAGCAGCCAACCGGGACGGGGGAGTGAAAAACTGTTTTTT
TRBV28	once	.	TRBJ2-3	CASSSWGSTDTQYF	TGTGCCAGCAGTTCCTGGGGCTCCACAGATACGCAGTATTTT
TRBV6-1	.	.	TRBJ1-2	CASSEVGVLGYGYTF	TGTGCCAGCAGTGAAGTCGGGGTGCTCGGCTATGGCTACACCTTC
TRBV7-2	.	.	TRBJ1-4	CASSLDWGVEKLFF	TGTGCCAGCAGCTTAGATTGGGGCGTTGAAAAACTGTTTTTT
TRBV28	.	TRBD2	TRBJ2-4	CASRPGGNHIQYF	TGTGCCAGCAGACCGGGGGGGAATCACATTCAGTACTTC
TRBV29-1	.	.	TRBJ1-5	CSVRDSNQPQHF	TGCAGCGTGAGGGACTCAAATCAGCCCCAGCATTTT
TRBV5-4	.	.	TRBJ1-2	CASSLAGRDGYTF	TGTGCCAGCAGCTTGGCGGGGCGGGATGGCTACACCTTC
TRBV28	.	.	TRBJ2-2	CASRRYTGELFF	TGTGCCAGCAGGAGGTACACCGGGGAGCTGTTTTTT
TRBV5-7	.	.	TRBJ1-5	CASSDSGASNQPQHF	TGTGCCAGCAGCGACTCGGGTGCTAGCAATCAGCCCCAGCATTTT
TRBV19	.	TRBD1	TRBJ1-1	CASSPTGGRGDTEAFF	TGTGCCAGTAGTCCTACAGGGGGCCGGGGGGACACTGAAGCTTTCTTT
TRBV10-1	.	TRBD1	TRBJ2-7	CASRGPEVSGGRSYEQYF	TGCGCCAGCAGGGGACCCGAGGTTTCAGGGGGCAGGTCCTACGAGCAGTACTTC
TRBV7-2	.	TRBD1	TRBJ2-1	CASSSGGRTHNEQFF	TGTGCCAGCAGCTCAGGGGGCCGAACACACAATGAGCAGTTCTTC
TRBV28	few	TRBD1	TRBJ1-2	CASTKGTGLYGYTF	TGTGCCAGCACCAAAGGGACAGGTCTCTATGGCTACACCTTC
TRBV13	once	TRBD1	TRBJ2-1	CASSPPGQRYNEQFF	TGTGCCAGCAGTCCCCCGGGACAGAGATACAATGAGCAGTTCTTC
TRBV6-2/TRBV6-3	.	.	TRBJ1-5	CASSYSINSNQPQHF	TGTGCCAGCAGTTACTCGATCAATAGCAATCAGCCCCAGCATTTT
TRBV20-1	.	.	TRBJ2-3	CSAASTDTQYF	TGCAGTGCAGCAAGCACAGATACGCAGTATTTT
TRBV7-2	.	TRBD2	TRBJ2-7	CASSWAGPSGPFSYEQYF	TGTGCCAGCAGCTGGGCGGGCCCTAGCGGCCCCTTCTCCTACGAGCAGTACTTC
TRBV30	.	TRBD1	TRBJ2-7	CAGTDRSYEQYF	TGTGCCGGGACAGACAGGTCCTACGAGCAGTACTTC
TRBV4-1	.	.	TRBJ1-6	CASGSYNSPLHF	TGCGCCAGCGGGTCCTATAATTCACCCCTCCACTTT
TRBV15	.	.	TRBJ2-7	CATSRPGREGYEQYF	TGTGCCACCAGCAGACCCGGAAGAGAAGGATACGAGCAGTACTTC
TRBV6-4	once	TRBD2	TRBJ2-1	CASSQFTSGKPVQFF	TGTGCCAGCAGTCAATTTACTAGCGGCAAACCCGTCCAGTTCTTC
TRBV27	.	.	TRBJ1-6	CASSLYFTGTGNSPLHF	TGTGCCAGCAGTTTATACTTCACGGGGACGGGTAATTCACCCCTCCACTTT
TRBV6-2/TRBV6-3	.	TRBD1	TRBJ1-1	CASSYGDRNTEAFF	TGTGCCAGCAGTTACGGGGACAGGAACACTGAAGCTTTCTTT
TRBV6-2/TRBV6-3	.	.	TRBJ2-7	CASSYPSYEQYF	TGTGCCAGCAGTTATCCCTCCTACGAGCAGTACTTC
TRBV19	.	.	TRBJ1-1	CASRFGSEAFF	TGTGCCAGCCGCTTCGGATCTGAAGCTTTCTTT
TRBV4-2	.	.	TRBJ1-1	CASSQDGSIFDTEAFF	TGTGCCAGCAGCCAAGATGGGTCAATCTTTGACACTGAAGCTTTCTTT
TRBV7-9	.	TRBD1	TRBJ1-4	CASSFLIRFDREREKLFF	TGTGCCAGCAGCTTTTTAATTCGTTTCGACAGGGAAAGAGAAAAACTGTTTTTT
TRBV27	.	.	TRBJ1-5	CASSLLVGGNQPQHF	TGTGCCAGCAGTTTATTGGTGGGGGGCAATCAGCCCCAGCATTTT
TRBV2	.	.	TRBJ2-1	CASRGREQFF	TGTGCCAGCAGGGGAAGGGAGCAGTTCTTC
TRBV7-8	.	TRBD2	TRBJ2-5	CASSAMSGRAVRETQYF	TGTGCCAGCAGCGCCATGAGCGGGAGGGCCGTTAGGGAGACCCAGTACTTC
TRBV28	once	.	TRBJ2-4	CASSPLGGLAKNIQYF	TGTGCCAGCAGTCCCCTCGGGGGGCTAGCCAAAAACATTCAGTACTTC
TRBV5-1	.	.	TRBJ2-3	CASSLRTSQGDTQYF	TGCGCCAGCAGCTTGCGAACCTCCCAGGGAGATACGCAGTATTTT
TRBV3-1/TRBV3-2	.	TRBD1	TRBJ1-1	CASSQAGGTEAFF	TGTGCCAGCAGCCAAGCAGGGGGGACTGAAGCTTTCTTT
TRBV27	once	.	TRBJ1-4	CASNPTARGTEKLFF	TGTGCCAGCAATCCTACAGCGAGGGGAACTGAAAAACTGTTTTTT
TRBV13	.	TRBD1	TRBJ1-2	CASSFGTGGRRDYGYTF	TGTGCCAGCAGCTTCGGGACAGGGGGAAGGAGAGACTATGGCTACACCTTC
TRBV5-4	.	.	TRBJ1-2	CASSPDRTNYGYTF	TGTGCCAGCAGCCCCGACAGAACAAACTATGGCTACACCTTC
TRBV7-9	.	.	TRBJ1-1	CASSEQAGTEAFF	TGTGCCAGCTCCGAACAGGCTGGGACTGAAGCTTTCTTT
TRBV28	.	.	TRBJ1-2	CASSYRPYGYTF	TGTGCCAGCAGTTACAGGCCTTATGGCTACACCTTC
TRBV28	.	TRBD2	TRBJ2-2	CASSFGLAGGRNTGELFF	TGTGCCAGCAGTTTCGGGCTAGCGGGAGGGAGGAACACCGGGGAGCTGTTTTTT
TRBV9	.	.	TRBJ1-1	CASSVNPGTLNTEAFF	TGTGCCAGCAGCGTAAATCCAGGGACTTTGAACACTGAAGCTTTCTTT
TRBV4-1	.	.	TRBJ1-1	CASSHEGAYTEAFF	TGCGCCAGCAGCCATGAGGGAGCTTACACTGAAGCTTTCTTT
TRBV28	.	TRBD2	TRBJ2-5	CASGLAGIQETQYF	TGTGCCAGCGGCTTAGCGGGGATCCAAGAGACCCAGTACTTC
TRBV5-5	.	TRBD1	TRBJ1-4	CASSGPGQGRNEKLFF	TGTGCCAGCAGCGGGCCGGGACAGGGGCGAAATGAAAAACTGTTTTTT